These T cell receptor beta chains were read from a single sample in a study of T cells in Graves' hyperthyroidism and ophthalmopathy. TCRdb reanalysed the multiplex PCR reads using MiXCR and keeps one entry per CDR3 protein. The sample records roughly 93,000 distinct CDR3 sequences, just over 50% being singletons. The sample was blood. The receptors originated from a woman aged 40 to 50 with Graves' hyperthyroidism. Both conserved end residues are part of each CDR3. Each record gives: CDR3 protein, CDR3 DNA, V gene, D gene, J gene, clone size. A D gene is named only where the DNA matches it firmly. Size is omitted from some rows. Given values are once, few, many or a class for expanded clones.

CASSPGQGREKLFF	TGTGCCAGCAGTCCAGGACAGGGGAGGGAAAAACTGTTTTTT	TRBV2	TRBD1	TRBJ1-4	NA
CASSLGTGYEQYF	TGTGCCAGCAGCTTGGGGACAGGCTACGAGCAGTACTTC	TRBV5-1	TRBD1	TRBJ2-7	NA
CSAGGADTEAFF	TGCAGTGCAGGGGGCGCGGACACTGAAGCTTTCTTT	TRBV20-1	TRBD1	TRBJ1-1	once
CASSVDPGTGGKEQYF	TGTGCCAGCAGCGTAGACCCGGGGACAGGGGGGAAGGAGCAGTACTTC	TRBV7-8	TRBD1	TRBJ2-7	NA
CASSSVGASTEAFF	TGTGCCAGCAGCTCGGTGGGGGCGAGCACTGAAGCTTTCTTT	TRBV7-3	NA	TRBJ1-1	NA
CASSYSGQYYEQYF	TGTGCCAGCAGCTATTCGGGACAGTACTACGAGCAGTACTTC	TRBV7-9	TRBD1	TRBJ2-7	many
CASSLGTAPGTQYF	TGTGCCAGCAGCTTAGGCACCGCGCCGGGGACCCAGTACTTC	TRBV7-2	NA	TRBJ2-5	many
CASSPGTAYNSPLHF	TGTGCCAGCAGCCCCGGGACGGCCTATAATTCACCCCTCCACTTT	TRBV9	NA	TRBJ1-6	many
CASSLSWGTYEQYF	TGTGCCAGCAGCTTATCCTGGGGGACCTACGAGCAGTACTTC	TRBV7-2	NA	TRBJ2-7	medium-sized
CSASGGSGATDTQYF	TGCAGTGCGTCCGGAGGTAGCGGAGCCACAGATACGCAGTATTTT	TRBV20-1	NA	TRBJ2-3	NA
CASSLERYNTGELFF	TGCGCCAGCAGTCTGGAACGGTATAACACCGGGGAGCTGTTTTTT	TRBV5-1	NA	TRBJ2-2	NA
CASSLGVSLNTEAFF	TGTGCCAGCAGCTTAGGGGTTTCCTTAAACACTGAAGCTTTCTTT	TRBV7-3	NA	TRBJ1-1	NA
CSARDPTSGSDTQYF	TGCAGTGCTAGAGACCCCACTAGCGGTTCAGATACGCAGTATTTT	TRBV20-1	TRBD2	TRBJ2-3	NA
CSARLSPDSPTGELFF	TGCAGTGCTAGACTTAGCCCGGACAGTCCCACCGGGGAGCTGTTTTTT	TRBV20-1	NA	TRBJ2-2	once
CASSYSGEWKGPETYEQYF	TGTGCCAGCAGTTACTCAGGAGAGTGGAAAGGGCCGGAGACTTACGAGCAGTACTTC	TRBV13	NA	TRBJ2-7	NA
CASSRIQTGPTEAFF	TGTGCCAGCAGTCGTATACAAACAGGGCCCACTGAAGCTTTCTTT	TRBV7-9	NA	TRBJ1-1	few
CASSNEHSSYEQYF	TGTGCCAGCAGTAACGAACACAGCTCCTACGAGCAATACTTC	TRBV27	NA	TRBJ2-7	NA
CASSSLYRDSRPYEQYF	TGTGCCAGCAGTTCTCTATACCGGGACAGCAGACCCTACGAGCAGTACTTC	TRBV10-3	TRBD1	TRBJ2-7	NA
CATREYEQYF	TGTGCCACGCGGGAGTACGAGCAGTACTTC	TRBV7-2	TRBD2	TRBJ2-7	NA
CASSLSLGWNTEAFF	TGTGCCAGCAGCTTATCCTTGGGGTGGAACACTGAAGCTTTCTTT	TRBV7-2	NA	TRBJ1-1	NA
CASSPIPSADYGYTF	TGTGCCAGCAGCCCTATCCCTAGCGCGGACTATGGCTACACCTTC	TRBV7-9	NA	TRBJ1-2	many
CAISEPGTLTGELFF	TGTGCCATCAGTGAGCCGGGGACTCTCACCGGGGAGCTGTTTTTT	TRBV10-3	NA	TRBJ2-2	many
CSVIQGPTEAFF	TGCAGCGTCATACAGGGGCCCACTGAAGCTTTCTTT	TRBV29-1	TRBD1	TRBJ1-1	NA
CSAITGSYEQYF	TGCAGTGCAATTACAGGGAGTTACGAGCAGTACTTC	TRBV20-1	NA	TRBJ2-7	many
CASSSDIVIEAFF	TGTGCCAGCAGTTCGGACATAGTAATTGAAGCTTTCTTT	TRBV12-3/TRBV12-4	NA	TRBJ1-1	many
CASSQLAGGKETQCF	TGTGCCAGCAGCCAACTAGCGGGAGGAAAAGAGACCCAGTGCTTC	TRBV7-2	TRBD2	TRBJ2-5	NA
CASSPRLAGGEDTQYF	TGTGCCAGCAGCCCTCGACTAGCGGGAGGAGAAGATACGCAGTATTTT	TRBV9	TRBD2	TRBJ2-3	NA
CACSSLNRGPGEQYF	TGTGCCTGCAGCTCACTAAACAGGGGGCCGGGCGAGCAGTACTTC	TRBV7-4	TRBD1	TRBJ2-7	NA
CASSNGQGPYEQYF	TGTGCCAGCAGTAACGGACAGGGACCCTACGAGCAGTACTTC	TRBV7-2	TRBD1	TRBJ2-7	once
CASSLGGDSGQSQRF	TGTGCCAGCAGCTTGGGGGGTGATTCGGGCCAGTCCCAGCGTTTT	TRBV7-8	NA	TRBJ1-5	once
CSGHNQETQYF	TGCAGCGGACACAACCAAGAGACCCAGTACTTC	TRBV29-1	NA	TRBJ2-5	NA
CSVWANYGYTF	TGCAGCGTGTGGGCTAACTATGGCTACACCTTC	TRBV29-1	NA	TRBJ1-2	NA
CASSVTGTTSYEQYF	TGTGCCAGCAGCGTCACCGGGACCACCTCCTACGAGCAGTACTTC	TRBV9	NA	TRBJ2-7	NA
CASSEGGYGYTF	TGTGCCAGCAGTGAAGGGGGCTATGGCTACACCTTC	TRBV2	NA	TRBJ1-2	many
CASSFGPGGQPQHF	TGTGCCAGCAGCTTCGGACCCGGCGGTCAGCCCCAGCATTTT	TRBV5-4	NA	TRBJ1-5	many
CASSYCRDCISYEQYF	TGTGCCAGCAGTTACTGTCGGGACTGCATCTCCTACGAGCAGTACTTC	TRBV6-5	NA	TRBJ2-7	many
CSAPTWAPGQGEGYTF	TGCAGTGCCCCCACTTGGGCTCCGGGACAGGGTGAAGGCTACACCTTC	TRBV20-1	TRBD1	TRBJ1-2	NA
CASSQSGRNYGYTF	TGTGCCAGCAGCCAGTCCGGGAGAAACTATGGCTACACCTTC	TRBV7-2	NA	TRBJ1-2	many
CASSLARTSGRFYEQYF	TGTGCCAGCAGCTTAGCCCGGACTAGCGGGAGGTTCTACGAGCAGTACTTC	TRBV7-2	TRBD2	TRBJ2-7	NA
CAISESNTEAFF	TGTGCCATCAGTGAGTCGAACACTGAAGCTTTCTTT	TRBV10-3	NA	TRBJ1-1	once
CASSRTSMGDTQYF	TGTGCCAGCAGCCGGACTAGCATGGGAGATACGCAGTATTTT	TRBV7-9	TRBD2	TRBJ2-3	few
CSVERTTGMETQYF	TGCAGCGTTGAGAGGACTACAGGAATGGAGACCCAGTACTTC	TRBV29-1	NA	TRBJ2-5	NA
CATSARRTGVGNQPQHF	TGTGCCACCAGCGCCCGACGGACAGGGGTTGGCAATCAGCCCCAGCATTTT	TRBV15	TRBD1	TRBJ1-5	NA
CASSFDLTYEQYF	TGTGCCAGCAGCTTCGACTTGACCTACGAGCAGTACTTC	TRBV7-9	NA	TRBJ2-7	many
CSASSPLAGPTGELFF	TGCAGCGCCAGCAGCCCGTTAGCGGGACCCACCGGGGAGCTGTTTTTT	TRBV29-1	TRBD2	TRBJ2-2	once
CASSLIGDRVAFF	TGTGCCAGCAGCTTAATAGGGGACAGGGTGGCTTTCTTT	TRBV7-2	TRBD1	TRBJ1-1	NA
CASSENRQTNEKLFF	TGTGCCAGCAGTGAAAACAGGCAAACTAATGAAAAACTGTTTTTT	TRBV2	NA	TRBJ1-4	many
CASSNYPAYTGELFF	TGTGCCAGCAGTAACTACCCAGCTTACACCGGGGAGCTGTTTTTT	TRBV6-5	NA	TRBJ2-2	many
CASSDPSGWTYEQYF	TGTGCCAGCAGTGACCCCAGCGGGTGGACCTACGAGCAGTACTTC	TRBV7-2	NA	TRBJ2-7	NA
CSATSGMGDTQYF	TGCAGTGCAACTAGCGGGATGGGAGATACGCAGTATTTT	TRBV20-1	TRBD2	TRBJ2-3	few